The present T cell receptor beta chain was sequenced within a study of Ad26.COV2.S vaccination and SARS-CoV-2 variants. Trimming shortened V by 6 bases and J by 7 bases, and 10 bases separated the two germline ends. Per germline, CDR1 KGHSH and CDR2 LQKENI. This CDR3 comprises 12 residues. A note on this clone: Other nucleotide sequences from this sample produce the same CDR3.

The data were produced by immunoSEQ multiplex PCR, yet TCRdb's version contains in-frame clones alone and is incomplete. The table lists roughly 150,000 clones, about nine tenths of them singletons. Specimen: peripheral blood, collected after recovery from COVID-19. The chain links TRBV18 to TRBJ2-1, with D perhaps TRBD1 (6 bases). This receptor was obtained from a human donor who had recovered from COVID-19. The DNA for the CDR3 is TGTGCCAGCTCTCTACAGGGTAATGAGCAGTTCTTC. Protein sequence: CASSLQGNEQFF.